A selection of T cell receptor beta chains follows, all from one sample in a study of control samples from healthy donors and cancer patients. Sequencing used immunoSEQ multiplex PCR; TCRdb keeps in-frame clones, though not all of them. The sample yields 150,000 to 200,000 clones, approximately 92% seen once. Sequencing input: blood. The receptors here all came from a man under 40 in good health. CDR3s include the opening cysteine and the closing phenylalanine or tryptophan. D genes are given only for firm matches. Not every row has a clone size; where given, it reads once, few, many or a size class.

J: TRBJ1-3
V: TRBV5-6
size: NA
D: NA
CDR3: CASSLTAGNTIYF
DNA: TGTGCCAGCAGCCTAACGGCGGGAAACACCATATATTTT

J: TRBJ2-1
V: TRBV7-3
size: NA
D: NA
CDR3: CASSLGESSYNEQFF
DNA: TGTGCCAGCAGCTTGGGGGAGAGCTCCTACAATGAGCAGTTCTTC

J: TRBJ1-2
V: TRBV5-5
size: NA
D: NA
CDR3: CASNEGYDYGYTF
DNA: TGTGCCAGCAACGAGGGATACGACTATGGCTACACCTTC

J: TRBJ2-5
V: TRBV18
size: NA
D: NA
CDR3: CASSPSSEKTQYF
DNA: TGTGCCAGCTCACCAAGCAGTGAGAAGACCCAGTACTTC

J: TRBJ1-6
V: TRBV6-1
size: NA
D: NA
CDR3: CASSEYNREISPLHF
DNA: TGTGCCAGCAGTGAATATAACAGGGAAATTTCACCCCTCCACTTT

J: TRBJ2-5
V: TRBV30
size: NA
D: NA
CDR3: CAWRTLAETQYF
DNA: TGTGCCTGGAGAACCCTAGCAGAGACCCAGTACTTC

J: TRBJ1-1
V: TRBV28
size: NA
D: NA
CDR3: CASSLSGALNTEAFF
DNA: TGTGCCAGCAGTTTATCGGGGGCTTTGAACACTGAAGCTTTCTTT

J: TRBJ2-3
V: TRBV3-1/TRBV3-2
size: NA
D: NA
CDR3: CASSHLGPGPSRDTQYF
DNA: TGTGCCAGCAGCCATTTAGGGCCCGGACCCAGCCGGGATACGCAGTATTTT

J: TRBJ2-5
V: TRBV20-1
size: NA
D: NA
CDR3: CSAAAETQYF
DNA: TGCAGTGCGGCTGCAGAGACCCAGTACTTC

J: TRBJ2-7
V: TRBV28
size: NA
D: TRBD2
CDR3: CASLLAGGHYEQYF
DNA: TGTGCCAGTTTGCTAGCGGGAGGACACTACGAGCAGTACTTC

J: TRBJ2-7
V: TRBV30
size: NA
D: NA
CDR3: CAWTLVGVEQYF
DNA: TGTGCCTGGACCTTGGTAGGGGTCGAGCAGTACTTC

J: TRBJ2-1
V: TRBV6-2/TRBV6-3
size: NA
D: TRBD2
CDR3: CASSYGLAGWGTYNEQFF
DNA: TGTGCCAGCAGTTATGGGCTAGCGGGGTGGGGTACCTACAATGAGCAGTTCTTC

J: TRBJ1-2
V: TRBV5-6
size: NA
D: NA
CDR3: CASSLGGSDYGYTF
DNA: TGTGCCAGCAGCTTAGGGGGGTCCGACTATGGCTACACCTTC

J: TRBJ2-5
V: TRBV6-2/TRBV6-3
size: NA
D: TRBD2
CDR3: CASSLKRGGETQYF
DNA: TGTGCCAGCAGCCTAAAGCGGGGTGGGGAGACCCAGTACTTC

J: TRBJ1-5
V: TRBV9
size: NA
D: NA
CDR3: CASSSRKPDGYSSNQPQHF
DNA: TGTGCCAGCAGCTCTCGGAAACCGGACGGATACTCTAGCAATCAGCCCCAGCATTTT

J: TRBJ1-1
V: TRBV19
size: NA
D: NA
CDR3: CASSGNTGFNTEAFF
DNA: TGTGCCAGTAGTGGGAACACAGGGTTTAACACTGAAGCTTTCTTT

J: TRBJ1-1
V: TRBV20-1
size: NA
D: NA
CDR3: CRVNTEAFF
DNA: TGCAGGGTGAACACTGAAGCTTTCTTT

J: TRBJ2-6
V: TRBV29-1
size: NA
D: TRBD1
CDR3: CSAWTGESGANVLTF
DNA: TGCAGCGCTTGGACAGGGGAATCTGGGGCCAACGTCCTGACTTTC

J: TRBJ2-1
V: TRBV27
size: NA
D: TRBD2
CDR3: CASISGLGGHNEQFF
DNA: TGTGCCAGCATCTCGGGACTAGGCGGGCACAATGAGCAGTTCTTC

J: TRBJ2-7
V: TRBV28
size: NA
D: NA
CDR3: CASSTRSRTSYEQYF
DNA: TGTGCCAGCAGTACGAGGTCCCGAACCTCCTACGAGCAGTACTTC

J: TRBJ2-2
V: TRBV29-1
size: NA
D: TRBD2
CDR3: CSTQRGNTGELFF
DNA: TGCAGCACCCAGCGGGGGAACACCGGGGAGCTGTTTTTT

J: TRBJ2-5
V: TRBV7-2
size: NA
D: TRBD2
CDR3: CASSPGTMGETQYF
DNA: TGTGCCAGCAGCCCCGGGACTATGGGGGAGACCCAGTACTTC

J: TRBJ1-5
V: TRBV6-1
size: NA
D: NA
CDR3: CASSEFQPQHF
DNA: TGTGCCAGCAGTGAATTTCAGCCCCAGCATTTT

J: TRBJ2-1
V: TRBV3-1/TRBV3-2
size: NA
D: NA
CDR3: CASSQDLLGRLNNEQFF
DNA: TGTGCCAGCAGCCAAGATTTGCTGGGACGATTAAACAATGAGCAGTTCTTC

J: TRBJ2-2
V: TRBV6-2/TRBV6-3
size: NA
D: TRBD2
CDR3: CASSNSGRGITGELFF
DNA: TGTGCCAGCAGTAATAGCGGGAGAGGTATTACCGGGGAGCTGTTTTTT

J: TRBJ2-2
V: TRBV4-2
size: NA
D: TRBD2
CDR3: CASSQERGDRTGELFF
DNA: TGTGCCAGCAGCCAAGAGCGGGGGGATAGAACCGGGGAGCTGTTTTTT

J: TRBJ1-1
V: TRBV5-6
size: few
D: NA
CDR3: CASSLRGGTEAFF
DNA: TGTGCCAGCAGCTTGCGGGGAGGCACTGAAGCTTTCTTT

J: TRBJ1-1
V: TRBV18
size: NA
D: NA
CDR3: CASSPGPGDTEAFF
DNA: TGTGCCAGCTCACCCGGACCGGGTGACACTGAAGCTTTCTTT

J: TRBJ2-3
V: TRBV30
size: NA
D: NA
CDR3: CAWSAQSTPADTQYF
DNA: TGTGCCTGGAGCGCCCAATCCACCCCGGCAGATACGCAGTATTTT

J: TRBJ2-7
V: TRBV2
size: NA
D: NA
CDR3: CASSNTGSSYEQYF
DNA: TGTGCCAGCAGCAACACCGGATCCTCCTACGAGCAGTACTTC

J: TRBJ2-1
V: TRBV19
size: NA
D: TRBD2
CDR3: CASKRGTLDLNEQFF
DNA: TGTGCCAGTAAGCGGGGGACTCTTGATTTGAATGAGCAGTTCTTC

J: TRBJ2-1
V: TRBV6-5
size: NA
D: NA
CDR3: CASSYSALANNEQFF
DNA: TGTGCCAGCAGTTACTCCGCACTAGCAAACAATGAGCAGTTCTTC

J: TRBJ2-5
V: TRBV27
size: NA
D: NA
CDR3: CASSLSRAVKLETQYF
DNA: TGTGCCAGCAGTTTATCGAGAGCGGTCAAATTGGAGACCCAGTACTTC

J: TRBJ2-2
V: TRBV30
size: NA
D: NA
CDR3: CASRGGYTGELFF
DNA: TGTGCCTCCCGAGGGGGTTACACCGGGGAGCTGTTTTTT

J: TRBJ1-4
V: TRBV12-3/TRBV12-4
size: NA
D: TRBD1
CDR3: CASSPGQGKKLFF
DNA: TGTGCCAGCAGTCCGGGACAGGGTAAAAAACTGTTTTTT

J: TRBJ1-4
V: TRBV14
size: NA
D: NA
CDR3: CASSQYGTLNEKLFF
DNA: TGTGCCAGCAGCCAATACGGGACGCTTAATGAAAAACTGTTTTTT

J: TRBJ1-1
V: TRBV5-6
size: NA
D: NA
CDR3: CASRGRVNTEAFF
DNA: TGTGCCAGCAGGGGCAGGGTGAACACTGAAGCTTTCTTT